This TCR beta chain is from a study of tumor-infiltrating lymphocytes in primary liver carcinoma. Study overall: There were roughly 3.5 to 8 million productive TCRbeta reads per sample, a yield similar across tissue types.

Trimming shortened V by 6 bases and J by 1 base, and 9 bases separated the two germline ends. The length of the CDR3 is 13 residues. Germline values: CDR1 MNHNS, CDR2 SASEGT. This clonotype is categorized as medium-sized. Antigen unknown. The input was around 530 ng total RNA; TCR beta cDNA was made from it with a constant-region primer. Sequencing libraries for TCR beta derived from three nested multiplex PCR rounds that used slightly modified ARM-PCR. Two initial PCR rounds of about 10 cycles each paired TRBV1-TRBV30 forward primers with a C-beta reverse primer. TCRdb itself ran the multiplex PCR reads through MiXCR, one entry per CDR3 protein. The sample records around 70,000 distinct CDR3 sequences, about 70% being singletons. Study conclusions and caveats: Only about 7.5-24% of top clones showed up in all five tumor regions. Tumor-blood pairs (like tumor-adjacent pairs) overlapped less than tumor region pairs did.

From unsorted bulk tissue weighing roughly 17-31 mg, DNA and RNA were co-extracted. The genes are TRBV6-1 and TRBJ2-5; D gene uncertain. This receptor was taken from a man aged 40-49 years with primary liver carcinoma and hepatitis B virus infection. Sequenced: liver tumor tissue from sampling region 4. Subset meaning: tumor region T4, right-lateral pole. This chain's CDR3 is CASRRHLQETQYF. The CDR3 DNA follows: TGTGCCAGCAGGAGACACCTCCAAGAGACCCAGTACTTC.